The 9 T cell receptor beta chains listed next were all sequenced from one sample in a study of patients and donors after allogeneic stem cell transplantation. In TCRdb, the RT-PCR reads were re-called with MiXCR into one record per CDR3 protein. The repertoire holds approximately 220,000 distinct CDR3 sequences, 38% seen once, with roughly 12% in the top ten. Sequencing was performed on blood, either unsorted or a sorted T cell fraction (not recorded which). These receptor sequences come from a human donor who was either an allogeneic HSCT recipient or a stem cell or donor lymphocyte infusion donor (not recorded which). It is not recorded whose cells these are; they may come from a transplant donor.

There are a few counts of this clonotype. This chain connects TRBV12-3 or TRBV12-4 to TRBJ1-5; TRBD1 agrees at 7 bases. The J segment lost 11 bases and the V segment lost 4 bases, leaving 5 bases of the junction unmatched. The CDR3 sequence is 12 residues long. CDR3 nucleotides: TGTGCCAGCAGTTACAGGGGATATGCCCAGCATTTT. Encoded protein: CASSYRGYAQHF.

The chain carries TRBV12-3 or TRBV12-4 and TRBJ1-1; D ambiguous. V lost 7 bases and J 3 bases, leaving 9 bases between the germline ends. The CDR3 runs 12 residues. CDR3 in amino acids: CASNSRYTEAFF. The CDR3 coding sequence is TGTGCCAGCAATAGCCGCTACACTGAAGCTTTCTTT.

The CDR3 spells CASSPTRKGELFF. In DNA, the CDR3 is TGTGCCAGCAGCCCAACTCGAAAGGGGGAGCTGTTTTTT. The rearrangement links TRBV3-1 to TRBJ2-2; unclear D gene. CDR3 size: 13 residues. Between the trimmed V and J ends, which lost 4 bases and 8 bases, there was a span of 11 bases. Germline CDR1 reads LGHDT; CDR2 reads YNNKEL (reference sequence).

This rearrangement joins TRBV12-3 or TRBV12-4 to TRBJ1-5; a weak D match, TRBD1 (6 bases). V was trimmed by 4 bases and J by 1 base, leaving 14 bases between them. The CDR3 has 16 amino acids. CDR3 region: CASSSGARGSNQPQHF. The CDR3 DNA sequence: TGTGCCAGCAGTTCGGGGGCGAGAGGGAGCAATCAGCCCCAGCATTTT.

The gene calls are TRBV12-3 or TRBV12-4 and TRBJ2-1, with D perhaps TRBD1 (5 bases). The CDR3 contains 13 residues. V lost 6 bases to trimming and J lost 6 bases, with 12 bases between them. The CDR3 loop is CASSPAGSNEQFF. CDR3 DNA: TGTGCCAGCAGCCCCGCAGGGTCCAATGAGCAGTTCTTC.

The chain combines TRBV12-3 or TRBV12-4 with TRBJ2-1, with D unclear. This CDR3 is 13 amino acids long. V was trimmed by 1 base and J by 3 bases, leaving 4 bases between them. The CDR3 sequence: CASSLDSYNEQFF. The CDR3 DNA reads TGTGCCAGCAGTTTAGACAGCTACAATGAGCAGTTCTTC.

A remark on this clonotype: Sequence at one end of the junction differs from germline and may be a read error. The chain carries TRBV11-2 and TRBJ1-2; D unresolved. The CDR3 covers 11 residues. CDR1 SGHAT and CDR2 FQNNGV come from the germline V gene. The CDR3 sequence is CASSLEGYPSF. CDR3 nucleotide sequence: TGTGCCAGCAGCTTAGAAGGATATCCAAGTTTC.

This rearrangement joins TRBV20-1 to TRBJ1-1, with D possibly TRBD1 on 5 matching bases. The CDR3 extends over 14 amino acids. V lost 1 base and J lost 6, with 15 bases in between. Germline loops: CDR1 DFQATT, CDR2 SNEGSKA (reference sequence). The CDR3 region is CSARVGRQFAEAFF. Written as DNA, the CDR3 is TGCAGTGCTAGAGTGGGCCGACAGTTCGCTGAAGCTTTCTTT.

The chain carries TRBV27 and TRBJ1-1; D ambiguous. This CDR3 region has 13 residues. Germline CDR1 is MNHEY and CDR2 is SMNVEV (reference sequence). V lost 3 bases and J lost 4, with 9 bases in between. The CDR3 DNA sequence: TGTGCCAGCAGTTTTGGATCGCGCACTGAAGCTTTCTTT. Protein sequence: CASSFGSRTEAFF.